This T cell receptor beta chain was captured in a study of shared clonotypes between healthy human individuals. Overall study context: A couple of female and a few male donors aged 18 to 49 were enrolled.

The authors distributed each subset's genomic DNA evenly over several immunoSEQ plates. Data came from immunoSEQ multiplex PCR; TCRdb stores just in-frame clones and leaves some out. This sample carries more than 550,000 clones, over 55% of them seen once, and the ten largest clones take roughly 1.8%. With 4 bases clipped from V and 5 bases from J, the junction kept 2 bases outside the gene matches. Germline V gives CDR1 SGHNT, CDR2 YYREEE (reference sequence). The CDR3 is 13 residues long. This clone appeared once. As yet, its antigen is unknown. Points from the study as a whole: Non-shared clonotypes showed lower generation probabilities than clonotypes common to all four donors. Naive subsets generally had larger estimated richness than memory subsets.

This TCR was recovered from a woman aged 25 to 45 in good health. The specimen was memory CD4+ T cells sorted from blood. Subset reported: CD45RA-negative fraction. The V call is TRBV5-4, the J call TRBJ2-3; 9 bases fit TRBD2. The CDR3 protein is CASSPSGKDTQYF. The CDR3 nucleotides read TGTGCCAGCAGCCCTAGCGGGAAAGATACGCAGTATTTT.